This T cell receptor (beta chain) was sequenced for a study of identical twins. Whole-study findings and limits: Twins shared beta out-of-frame sequences in excess, but this excess was weaker.

The authors used template switching to add a universal primer site and gave cDNA unique molecular identifiers. TCRdb recomputed calls from the 5' RACE reads with MiXCR, one row per CDR3 protein. The table records around 550,000 distinct CDR3 sequences, 15% of them present only once. Only healthy Caucasians were enrolled as donors. The sample holds a few counts of this clonotype. Its antigen is currently unknown. From germline, CDR1 is ENHRY and CDR2 SYGVKD. This CDR3 spans 17 amino acids. V gave up 0 bases and J gave up 2 bases; unmatched junction bases: 4. The sample was also linked to a second study, of yellow fever vaccine responses in identical twins. That source adds: Reportedly, twins' vaccine T cell responses looked partly convergent and partly personalized.

The gene calls are TRBV10-3 and TRBJ2-6, with 7 positions matching TRBD2. The material sequenced was CD4+ T cells sorted from blood. The clonotype comes from a woman younger than 30 in good health. CDR3 protein: CAISESTGGAGANVLTF. The CDR3 coding sequence is TGTGCCATCAGTGAGTCGACGGGAGGCGCTGGGGCCAACGTCCTGACTTTC.